Listed below are T cell receptor beta chains from one sample, sequenced in a study of blood T cell repertoires in COVID-19. Sequencing used immunoSEQ multiplex PCR; TCRdb keeps in-frame clones, though not all of them. The data contain just over 350,000 clones, 65% to 90% of them singletons. The specimen sequenced was peripheral blood. These receptors all stem from a woman aged 55-75 years with COVID-19, enrolled during active disease. Each CDR3 is given with its conserved first and last residue. The D gene is left open where the match is weak. Clone size is stated in some rows and not others, as once, few, many or a class when expanded.

J: TRBJ1-1; V: TRBV11-2; D: -; size: -; CDR3: CASSLQGLNTEAFF; DNA: TGTGCCAGCAGCTTACAGGGGTTGAACACTGAAGCTTTCTTT
J: TRBJ2-1; V: TRBV4-1; D: TRBD1; size: -; CDR3: CASSHMQGDPSYNEQFF; DNA: TGCGCCAGCAGCCATATGCAGGGGGACCCCTCCTACAATGAGCAGTTCTTC
J: TRBJ1-2; V: TRBV19; D: -; size: many; CDR3: CASRGGPLQDRYTF; DNA: TGTGCCAGTAGGGGAGGACCCCTGCAGGATCGTTACACCTTC
J: TRBJ1-1; V: TRBV5-1; D: -; size: -; CDR3: CASSLGGHGNTEAFF; DNA: TGCGCCAGCAGCTTGGGGGGACACGGGAACACTGAAGCTTTCTTT
J: TRBJ2-5; V: TRBV4-3; D: -; size: -; CDR3: CASSVHPGTKQETQYF; DNA: TGCGCCAGCAGCGTGCACCCCGGGACAAAACAAGAGACCCAGTACTTC
J: TRBJ2-1; V: TRBV25-1; D: TRBD2; size: -; CDR3: CASSELASGDAFNEQFF; DNA: TGTGCCAGCAGTGAATTGGCTAGCGGGGATGCTTTTAATGAGCAGTTCTTC
J: TRBJ2-3; V: TRBV14; D: TRBD2; size: -; CDR3: CASSSLAGYTDTQYF; DNA: TGTGCCAGCAGCTCACTAGCGGGGTACACAGATACGCAGTATTTT
J: TRBJ1-1; V: TRBV6-2/TRBV6-3; D: -; size: -; CDR3: CASSTLPGGDTEAFF; DNA: TGTGCCAGCAGTACGCTACCGGGGGGGGACACTGAAGCTTTCTTT
J: TRBJ1-5; V: TRBV27; D: TRBD1; size: -; CDR3: CASRWTGRTQPQHF; DNA: TGTGCCAGCAGATGGACAGGGAGGACTCAGCCCCAGCATTTT
J: TRBJ1-6; V: TRBV19; D: -; size: few; CDR3: CASRNRDNSPLHF; DNA: TGTGCCAGTAGGAACAGGGATAATTCACCCCTCCACTTT
J: TRBJ1-2; V: TRBV7-6; D: TRBD1; size: -; CDR3: CASSSQGEGEGYTF; DNA: TGTGCCAGCAGCTCACAGGGGGAAGGTGAAGGCTACACCTTC
J: TRBJ2-1; V: TRBV7-2; D: -; size: -; CDR3: CASSLRRASNEQFF; DNA: TGTGCCAGCAGCTTGCGGAGGGCCAGCAATGAGCAGTTCTTC
J: TRBJ2-2; V: TRBV18; D: TRBD1; size: -; CDR3: CASSLQGAPAGELFF; DNA: TGTGCCAGCTCACTACAGGGGGCCCCAGCCGGGGAGCTGTTTTTT
J: TRBJ1-1; V: TRBV7-3; D: TRBD1; size: -; CDR3: CASSPTGVLGTEAFF; DNA: TGTGCCAGCAGCCCAACAGGGGTCCTCGGAACTGAAGCTTTCTTT
J: TRBJ2-6; V: TRBV7-9; D: -; size: -; CDR3: CASSSYPVQGKSGANVLTF; DNA: TGTGCCAGCAGCTCATACCCCGTGCAGGGAAAGAGTGGGGCCAACGTCCTGACTTTC
J: TRBJ2-7; V: TRBV5-5; D: TRBD1; size: -; CDR3: CASSRDSYEQYF; DNA: TGTGCCAGCAGCCGGGACAGCTACGAGCAGTACTTC
J: TRBJ1-2; V: TRBV4-1; D: TRBD1; size: few; CDR3: CASSQGYGQGNYGYTF; DNA: TGCGCCAGCAGCCAAGGTTATGGACAGGGGAACTATGGCTACACCTTC
J: TRBJ1-2; V: TRBV6-5; D: TRBD1; size: -; CDR3: CASSSGRGTGGYTF; DNA: TGTGCCAGCAGTTCCGGCAGGGGGACAGGGGGCTACACCTTC
J: TRBJ1-6; V: TRBV6-5; D: -; size: -; CDR3: CASSYSTGSINSPLHF; DNA: TGTGCCAGCAGTTACTCCACAGGGTCTATTAATTCACCCCTCCACTTT
J: TRBJ2-7; V: TRBV4-2; D: -; size: -; CDR3: CASSQDGVYEQYF; DNA: TGTGCCAGCAGCCAAGACGGGGTATACGAGCAGTACTTC
J: TRBJ1-2; V: TRBV12-3/TRBV12-4; D: -; size: -; CDR3: CASSLQENYGYTF; DNA: TGTGCCAGCAGTTTACAGGAAAACTATGGCTACACCTTC
J: TRBJ2-2; V: TRBV11-2; D: -; size: -; CDR3: CASSLYRRSGELFF; DNA: TGTGCCAGCAGCTTATATCGGCGGTCCGGGGAGCTGTTTTTT
J: TRBJ1-2; V: TRBV5-4; D: TRBD1; size: -; CDR3: CASSFDRVGGYTF; DNA: TGTGCCAGCAGCTTTGACAGGGTGGGTGGCTACACCTTC
J: TRBJ1-2; V: TRBV7-2; D: -; size: -; CDR3: CASSSRGQNYGYTF; DNA: TGTGCCAGCAGCTCAAGGGGCCAAAACTATGGCTACACCTTC
J: TRBJ2-7; V: TRBV11-2; D: TRBD2; size: once; CDR3: CASSSGTDYEQYF; DNA: TGTGCCAGCAGTAGCGGGACGGACTACGAGCAGTACTTC
J: TRBJ2-2; V: TRBV27; D: TRBD1; size: -; CDR3: CASTGQGDWTGELFF; DNA: TGTGCCAGTACGGGACAGGGGGATTGGACCGGGGAGCTGTTTTTT
J: TRBJ1-1; V: TRBV30; D: -; size: -; CDR3: CAWSVIDMNTEAFF; DNA: TGTGCCTGGAGTGTCATAGACATGAACACTGAAGCTTTCTTT
J: TRBJ2-7; V: TRBV19; D: TRBD1; size: -; CDR3: CASRQGSLDEQYF; DNA: TGTGCCAGCCGACAGGGTTCCCTCGACGAGCAGTACTTC
J: TRBJ2-2; V: TRBV19; D: TRBD2; size: -; CDR3: CASSVAGLAGDGELFF; DNA: TGTGCCAGTAGTGTCGCGGGACTAGCGGGGGACGGGGAGCTGTTTTTT
J: TRBJ2-7; V: TRBV5-8; D: TRBD1; size: -; CDR3: CASSLGVGTEIVYEQYF; DNA: TGTGCCAGCAGCTTGGGGGTGGGGACAGAGATCGTCTACGAGCAGTACTTC
J: TRBJ1-6; V: TRBV3-1/TRBV3-2; D: -; size: -; CDR3: CASSRREGLGYNSPLHF; DNA: TGTGCCAGCAGCCGGAGGGAGGGGTTGGGTTATAATTCACCCCTCCACTTT
J: TRBJ2-1; V: TRBV9; D: -; size: -; CDR3: CASSLEWQNEQFF; DNA: TGTGCCAGCAGCCTAGAATGGCAGAATGAGCAGTTCTTC
J: TRBJ1-5; V: TRBV15; D: -; size: -; CDR3: CATSRDSLEQLNQPQHF; DNA: TGTGCCACCAGCAGAGATTCATTGGAACAGTTGAATCAGCCCCAGCATTTT